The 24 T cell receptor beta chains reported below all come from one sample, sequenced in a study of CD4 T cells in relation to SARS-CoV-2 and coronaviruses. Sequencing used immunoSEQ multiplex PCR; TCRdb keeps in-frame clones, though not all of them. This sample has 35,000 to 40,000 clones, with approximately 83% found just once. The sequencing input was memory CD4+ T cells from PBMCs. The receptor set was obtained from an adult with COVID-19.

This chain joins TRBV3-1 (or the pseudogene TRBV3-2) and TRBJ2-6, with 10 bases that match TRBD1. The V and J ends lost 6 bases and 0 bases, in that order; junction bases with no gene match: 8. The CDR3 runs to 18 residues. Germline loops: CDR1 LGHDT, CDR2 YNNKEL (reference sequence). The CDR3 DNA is TGTGCCAGCAGTCGGGGACAGGGGTGGACCTCTGGGGCCAACGTCCTGACTTTC. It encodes CASSRGQGWTSGANVLTF.

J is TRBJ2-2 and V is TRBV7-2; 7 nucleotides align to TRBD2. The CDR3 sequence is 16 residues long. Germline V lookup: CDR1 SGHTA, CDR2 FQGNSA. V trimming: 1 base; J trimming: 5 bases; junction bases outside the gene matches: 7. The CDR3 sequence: CASSLVGGRRTGELFF. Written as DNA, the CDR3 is TGTGCCAGCAGCTTAGTTGGCGGGAGACGAACCGGGGAGCTGTTTTTT.

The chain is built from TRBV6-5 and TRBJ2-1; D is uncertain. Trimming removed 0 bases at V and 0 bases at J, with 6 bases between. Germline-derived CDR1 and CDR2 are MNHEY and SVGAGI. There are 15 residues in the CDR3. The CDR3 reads CASSYSPSSYNEQFF. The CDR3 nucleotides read TGTGCCAGCAGTTACTCCCCGAGCTCCTACAATGAGCAGTTCTTC.

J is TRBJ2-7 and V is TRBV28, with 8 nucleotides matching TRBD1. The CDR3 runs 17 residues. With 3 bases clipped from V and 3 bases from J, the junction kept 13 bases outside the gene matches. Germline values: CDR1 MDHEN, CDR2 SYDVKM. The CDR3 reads CASSFTVTGQVDYEQYF. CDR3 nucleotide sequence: TGTGCCAGCAGTTTCACGGTCACGGGACAGGTGGACTACGAGCAGTACTTC. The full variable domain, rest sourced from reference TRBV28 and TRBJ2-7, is DVKVTQSSRYLVKRTGEKVFLECVQDMDHENMFWYRQDPGLGLRLIYFSYDVKMKEKGDIPEGYSVSREKKERFSLILESASTNQTSMYLCASSFTVTGQVDYEQYFGPGTRLTVT.

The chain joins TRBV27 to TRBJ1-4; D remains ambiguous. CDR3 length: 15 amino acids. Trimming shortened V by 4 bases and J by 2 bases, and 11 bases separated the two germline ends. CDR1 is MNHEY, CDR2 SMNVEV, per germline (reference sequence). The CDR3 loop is CASSWKRTTNEKLFF. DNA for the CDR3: TGTGCCAGCAGTTGGAAACGGACCACTAATGAAAAACTGTTTTTT.

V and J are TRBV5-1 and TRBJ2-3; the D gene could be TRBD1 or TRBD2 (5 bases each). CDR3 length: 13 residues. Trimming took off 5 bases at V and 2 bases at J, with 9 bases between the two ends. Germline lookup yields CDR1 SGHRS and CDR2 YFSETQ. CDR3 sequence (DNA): TGCGCCAGCAGGCAGGGACCCACAGATACGCAGTATTTT. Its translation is CASRQGPTDTQYF.

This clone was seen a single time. This CDR3 reads CSASTGRKAYNEQFF. The CDR3 nucleotides read TGCAGTGCTAGTACGGGACGCAAGGCCTACAATGAGCAGTTCTTC. The V gene is TRBV20-1, the J gene TRBJ2-1; either TRBD1 or TRBD2 may fit D (5 bases each). Germline loops: CDR1 DFQATT, CDR2 SNEGSKA (reference sequence). V dropped 3 bases and J dropped 2 bases, with 14 bases sitting between them. The CDR3 has 15 amino acids.

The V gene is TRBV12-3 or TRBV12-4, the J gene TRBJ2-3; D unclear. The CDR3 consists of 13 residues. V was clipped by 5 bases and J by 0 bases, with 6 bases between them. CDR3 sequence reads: CASSRRSTDTQYF. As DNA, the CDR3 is TGTGCCAGCAGTCGCCGAAGCACAGATACGCAGTATTTT.

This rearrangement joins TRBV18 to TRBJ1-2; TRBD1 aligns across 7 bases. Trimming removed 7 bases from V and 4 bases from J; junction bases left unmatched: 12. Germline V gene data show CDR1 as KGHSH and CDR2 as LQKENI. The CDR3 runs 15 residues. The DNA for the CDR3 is TGTGCCAGCTTAGGAGTGGACAGGACCTTCTATGGCTACACCTTC. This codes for CASLGVDRTFYGYTF.

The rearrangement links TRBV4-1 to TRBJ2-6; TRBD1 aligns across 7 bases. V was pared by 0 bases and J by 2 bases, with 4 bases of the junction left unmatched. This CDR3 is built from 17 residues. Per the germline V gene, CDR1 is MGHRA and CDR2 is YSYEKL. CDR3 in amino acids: CASSQDLQGAGANVLTF. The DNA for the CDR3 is TGCGCCAGCAGCCAAGATTTGCAGGGGGCTGGGGCCAACGTCCTGACTTTC.

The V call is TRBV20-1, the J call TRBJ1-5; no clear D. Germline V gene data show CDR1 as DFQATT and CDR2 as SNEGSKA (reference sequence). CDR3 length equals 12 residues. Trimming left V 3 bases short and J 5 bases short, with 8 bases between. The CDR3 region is CSASRRDQPQHF. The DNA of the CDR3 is TGCAGTGCTAGTCGACGGGATCAGCCCCAGCATTTT.

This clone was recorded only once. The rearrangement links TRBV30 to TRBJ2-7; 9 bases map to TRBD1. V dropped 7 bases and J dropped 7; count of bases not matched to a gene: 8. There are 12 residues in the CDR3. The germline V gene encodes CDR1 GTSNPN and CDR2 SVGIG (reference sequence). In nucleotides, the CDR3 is TGTGCCTTACACAGGGGGCTAAGAGAGCAGTACTTC. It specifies CALHRGLREQYF. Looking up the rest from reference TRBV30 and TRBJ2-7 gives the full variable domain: SQTIHQWPATLVQPVGSPLSLECTVEGTSNPNLYWYRQAAGRGLQLLFYSVGIGQISSEVPQNLSASRPQDRQFILSSKKLLLSDSGFYLCALHRGLREQYFGPGTRLTVT.

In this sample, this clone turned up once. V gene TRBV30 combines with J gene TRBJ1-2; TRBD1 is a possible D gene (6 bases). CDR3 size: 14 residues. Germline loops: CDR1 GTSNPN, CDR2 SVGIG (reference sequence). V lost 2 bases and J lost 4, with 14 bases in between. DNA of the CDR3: TGTGCCTGGAGTACCTGGACAGTCTTCTATGGCTACACCTTC. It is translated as CAWSTWTVFYGYTF.

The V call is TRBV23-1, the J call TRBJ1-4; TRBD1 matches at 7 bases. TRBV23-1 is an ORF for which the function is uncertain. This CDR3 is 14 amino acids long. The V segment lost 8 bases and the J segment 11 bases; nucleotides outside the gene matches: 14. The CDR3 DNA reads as TGCGCCAGCCGCCCAGGGCCAGGGGGTTCGAAACTGTTTTTT. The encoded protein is CASRPGPGGSKLFF.

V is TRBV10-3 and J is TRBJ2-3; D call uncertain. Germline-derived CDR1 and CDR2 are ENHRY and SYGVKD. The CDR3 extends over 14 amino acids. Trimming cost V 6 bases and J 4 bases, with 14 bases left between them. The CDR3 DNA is TGTGCCATCAGGTTAACCGGGCCGCCAGATACGCAGTATTTT. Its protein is CAIRLTGPPDTQYF.

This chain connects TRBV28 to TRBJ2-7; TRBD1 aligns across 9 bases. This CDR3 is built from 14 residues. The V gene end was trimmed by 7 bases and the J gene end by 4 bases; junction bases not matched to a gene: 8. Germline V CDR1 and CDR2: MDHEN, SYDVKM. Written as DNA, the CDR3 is TGTGCCAGCACTCCCGGGACAGGGTTTTACGAGCAGTACTTC. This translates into CASTPGTGFYEQYF.

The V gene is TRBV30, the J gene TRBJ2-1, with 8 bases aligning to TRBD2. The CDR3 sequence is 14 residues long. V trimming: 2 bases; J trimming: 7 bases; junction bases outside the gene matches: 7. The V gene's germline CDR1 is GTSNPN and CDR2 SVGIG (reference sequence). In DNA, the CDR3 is TGTGCCTGGAGTACCAGCGGGAGTGGTAATGAGCAGTTCTTC. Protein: CAWSTSGSGNEQFF. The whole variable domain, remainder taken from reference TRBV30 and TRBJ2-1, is SQTIHQWPATLVQPVGSPLSLECTVEGTSNPNLYWYRQAAGRGLQLLFYSVGIGQISSEVPQNLSASRPQDRQFILSSKKLLLSDSGFYLCAWSTSGSGNEQFFGPGTRLTVL.

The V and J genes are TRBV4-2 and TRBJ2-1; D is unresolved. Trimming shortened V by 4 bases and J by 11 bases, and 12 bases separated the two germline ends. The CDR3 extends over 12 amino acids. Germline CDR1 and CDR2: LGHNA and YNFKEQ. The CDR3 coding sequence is TGTGCCAGCAGCCCGACCTCTAGTAAGCAGTTCTTC. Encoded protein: CASSPTSSKQFF.

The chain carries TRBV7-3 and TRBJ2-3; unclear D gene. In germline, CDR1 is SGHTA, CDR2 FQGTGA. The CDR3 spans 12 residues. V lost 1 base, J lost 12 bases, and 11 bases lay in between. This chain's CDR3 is CASSLNSPVQYF. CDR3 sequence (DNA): TGTGCCAGCAGCTTAAATAGCCCCGTACAGTATTTT.

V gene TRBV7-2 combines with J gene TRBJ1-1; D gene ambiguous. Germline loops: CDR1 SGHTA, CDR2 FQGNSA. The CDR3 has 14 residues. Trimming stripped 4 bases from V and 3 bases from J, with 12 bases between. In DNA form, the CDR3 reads TGTGCCAGCAGCTGGACGCCCGGGGACACTGAAGCTTTCTTT. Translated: CASSWTPGDTEAFF.

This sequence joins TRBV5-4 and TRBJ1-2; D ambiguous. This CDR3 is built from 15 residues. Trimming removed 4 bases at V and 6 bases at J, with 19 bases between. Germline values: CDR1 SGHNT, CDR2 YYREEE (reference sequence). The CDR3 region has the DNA TGTGCCAGCAGCCCCCCCCCGGGCCCCCCGGATGGCTACACCTTC. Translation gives CASSPPPGPPDGYTF.

CDR3 DNA: TGTGCCACCAGTGACGGGGGGGACACTGAAGCTTTCTTT. Its translation is CATSDGGDTEAFF. This chain joins TRBV24-1 and TRBJ1-1; D is possibly TRBD1 (5 bases). This CDR3 is 13 amino acids long. With 4 bases removed from V and 3 bases from J, the gap between germline ends came to 8 bases. Germline CDR1 KGHDR, CDR2 SFDVKD.

The CDR3 is CASSILGGDNEQFF. The CDR3 DNA is TGTGCCAGCAGCATACTCGGGGGTGACAATGAGCAGTTCTTC. The chain combines TRBV11-3 with TRBJ2-1, with a tentative D call TRBD2 (6 bases). V was cut by 5 bases and J by 5 bases, with 13 bases left in between. Germline V gene sequence: CDR1 SGHNT, CDR2 YENEEA. This CDR3 is built from 14 residues.

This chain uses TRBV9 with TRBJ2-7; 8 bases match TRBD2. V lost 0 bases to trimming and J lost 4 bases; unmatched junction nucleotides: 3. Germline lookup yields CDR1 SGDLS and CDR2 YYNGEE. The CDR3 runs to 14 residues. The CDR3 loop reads CASSVDGRGYEQYF. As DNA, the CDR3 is TGTGCCAGCAGCGTAGACGGGAGGGGTTACGAGCAGTACTTC.